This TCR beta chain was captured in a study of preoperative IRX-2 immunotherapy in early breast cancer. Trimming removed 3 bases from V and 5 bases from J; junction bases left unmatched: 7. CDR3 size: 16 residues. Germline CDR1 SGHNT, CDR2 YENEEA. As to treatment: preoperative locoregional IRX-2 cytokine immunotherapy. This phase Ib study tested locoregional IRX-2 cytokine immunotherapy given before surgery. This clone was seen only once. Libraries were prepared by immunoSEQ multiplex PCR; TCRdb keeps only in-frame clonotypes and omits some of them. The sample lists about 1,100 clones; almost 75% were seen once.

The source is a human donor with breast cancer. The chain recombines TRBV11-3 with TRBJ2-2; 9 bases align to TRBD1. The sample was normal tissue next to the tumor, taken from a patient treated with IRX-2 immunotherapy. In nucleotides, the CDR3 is TGTGCCAGCAGCTTCGGGGGACAGGGAGGGACCGGGGAGCTGTTTTTT. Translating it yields CASSFGGQGGTGELFF.